A selection of T cell receptor beta chains follows, all from one sample in a study of T cell responses to AZD1222 COVID-19 vaccine. Only in-frame clones appear in the TCRdb table, and some are missing; sequencing was by immunoSEQ multiplex PCR. The sample lists 110,000 to 150,000 clones, approximately 91% occurring once. Sequenced material: peripheral blood, taken 28 days after the second AZD1222 dose. All receptors come from an adult who received the AZD1222 COVID-19 vaccine. Both conserved end residues are part of each CDR3. The order of the fields is CDR3 protein, CDR3 DNA, D gene, clone size, V gene, J gene. D genes are given only for firm matches. Clone size appears in some rows only: once, few, many, or a class for an expanded clone.

CASSQVDGYSNQPQHF	TGTGCCAGTAGTCAGGTGGACGGATATAGCAATCAGCCCCAGCATTTT	NA	once	TRBV19	TRBJ1-5
CASSSTVTYEQYF	TGCGCCAGCAGTTCGACGGTTACCTACGAGCAGTACTTC	NA	NA	TRBV5-1	TRBJ2-7
CASSPAGKETQYF	TGTGCCAGCTCACCAGCAGGGAAAGAGACCCAGTACTTC	NA	NA	TRBV18	TRBJ2-5
CASSEGRGTEAFF	TGTGCCAGCAGTGAAGGCAGGGGGACTGAAGCTTTCTTT	TRBD1	NA	TRBV2	TRBJ1-1
CASSVGTGAPDTQYF	TGTGCCAGCAGCGTAGGGACAGGTGCCCCAGATACGCAGTATTTT	TRBD1	once	TRBV9	TRBJ2-3
CASSYSGTGVGAEAFF	TGTGCCAGCAGTTACTCCGGGACAGGGGTTGGGGCTGAAGCTTTCTTT	TRBD1	NA	TRBV6-5	TRBJ1-1
CASSPVWESGELFF	TGTGCCAGCAGCCCAGTCTGGGAGTCCGGGGAGCTGTTTTTT	NA	NA	TRBV7-9	TRBJ2-2
CASSEAGPANYGYTF	TGTGCCAGCAGTGAGGCAGGCCCGGCAAACTATGGCTACACCTTC	NA	NA	TRBV2	TRBJ1-2
CASSVQGAGSGNTIYF	TGTGCCAGCAGCGTACAAGGGGCGGGGTCTGGAAACACCATATATTTT	NA	NA	TRBV9	TRBJ1-3
CASSQGGTANTEAFF	TGCGCCAGCAGCCAAGGGGGGACAGCGAACACTGAAGCTTTCTTT	TRBD1	NA	TRBV10-1	TRBJ1-1
CASSESLGEQFF	TGCGCCAGCAGTGAGTCCCTTGGAGAGCAGTTCTTC	NA	NA	TRBV10-2	TRBJ2-1